These T cell receptor beta chains were read from a single sample in a study of cytomegalovirus exposure and HLA in healthy donors. The assay was immunoSEQ multiplex PCR, and TCRdb's table has in-frame clones only and misses some. The data hold about 52,000 clones, with about 50% observed a single time. Material: PBMCs. The receptors were sampled from a human donor in good health. The CDR3 runs from the conserved cysteine through the conserved F or W. Each record gives: J gene, clone size, V gene, CDR3 protein. Rows may omit the clone size; those that give it use once, few, many or a size class.

>TRBJ2-1|-|TRBV19
CASSIVTHRGEQFF
>TRBJ2-2|few|TRBV5-1
CASSLSGGVTGELFF
>TRBJ2-7|-|TRBV9
CASSVTYYEQYF
>TRBJ1-1|few|TRBV7-9
CASSAGQMNTEAFF
>TRBJ2-2|-|TRBV29-1
CSKQGNTGELFF
>TRBJ1-1|-|TRBV6-5
CASSRQANTEAFF
>TRBJ2-7|few|TRBV11-2
CASSLSDHYEQYF
>TRBJ1-1|-|TRBV6-5
CASSYSGVTNTEAFF
>TRBJ1-5|-|TRBV5-5
CASSLDVRVRQPQHF
>TRBJ1-4|-|TRBV29-1
CSAQSKGVGEKLFF
>TRBJ1-2|-|TRBV30
CAWMPWDRDVGYTF
>TRBJ1-1|-|TRBV5-1
CASSPTGVNTEAFF
>TRBJ2-2|-|TRBV5-1
CASSLITGDTGELFF
>TRBJ2-3|-|TRBV6-5
CASKRDGTDTQYF
>TRBJ1-2|-|TRBV6-5
CASSSHSDYGYTF
>TRBJ2-1|few|TRBV5-1
CASSFDRVDEQFF
>TRBJ2-7|-|TRBV5-6
CASSLGSRGTYEQYF
>TRBJ1-2|-|TRBV19
CASEGGSYGYTF
>TRBJ1-2|-|TRBV19
CASIRDPGQGAYGYTF
>TRBJ1-1|once|TRBV6-5
CASSREEYTEAFF
>TRBJ2-3|-|TRBV18
CASSPSQGGDTQYF
>TRBJ2-5|few|TRBV7-6
CASSNKLTGAQETQYF
>TRBJ2-2|-|TRBV4-1
CASSQDPLNTGELFF
>TRBJ2-2|-|TRBV9
CASSVLPGQGNTGELFF
>TRBJ2-2|-|TRBV7-9
CASSLARGSTGELFF
>TRBJ1-1|few|TRBV27
CASSFSRRTGWDTEAFF
>TRBJ1-1|-|TRBV7-2
CASSLDRSTEAFF
>TRBJ1-5|-|TRBV5-8
CASSGWRGTSNQPQHF
>TRBJ1-5|-|TRBV30
CAWSEWRGGNQPQHF
>TRBJ1-3|once|TRBV7-9
CATERAGRSGNTIYF
>TRBJ1-6|-|TRBV19
CASSRLGQGDHSPLHF
>TRBJ2-7|-|TRBV4-2
CASSQDKQYEQYF
>TRBJ1-2|-|TRBV19
CASSKNRDRGSGGYTF
>TRBJ2-1|once|TRBV20-1
CSASRSSEQFF
>TRBJ1-1|-|TRBV4-3
CASSDLNRGNTEAFF
>TRBJ1-1|few|TRBV4-2
CASSQARGLPQPEAFF
>TRBJ2-3|-|TRBV4-1
CASSPSTGAGKDTQYF
>TRBJ1-2|-|TRBV2
CASISAGTDYGYTF
>TRBJ1-4|few|TRBV18
CASSLSLEGEKLFF
>TRBJ2-7|once|TRBV27
CASSLNSLQGTYEQYF
>-|-|TRBV30
CAWRGPGRANEQYF
>TRBJ1-2|few|TRBV6-5
CASSYQGRRRGYPF
>-|-|TRBV7-9
CASSLAASGGAYEQYF
>TRBJ2-3|few|TRBV5-6
CASSGLHGGTDTQYF
>TRBJ1-1|-|TRBV6-5
CASSATGATEAFF
>TRBJ2-3|-|TRBV2
CASSPGTDTQYF
>TRBJ2-5|-|TRBV5-1
CASSGGAGGETQYF
>TRBJ1-1|once|TRBV27
CASSMTGGNTEAFF
>TRBJ1-4|-|TRBV19
CASSIIRVRGGEKLFF